This TCR beta chain is drawn from a study of radiation and T cells in renal cell carcinoma. Time point denoted: blood 4 weeks post-SBRT, at nephrectomy. The treatment here: 15 Gy SBRT to primary tumor, nephrectomy 4 weeks later. The V end lost 4 bases, the J end lost 0 bases, and 7 bases lay between the germline ends. This CDR3 comprises 13 residues. CDR1 is SGHRS and CDR2 is YFSETQ in the germline V gene. Only in-frame clones appear in the TCRdb table, and some are missing; sequencing was by immunoSEQ multiplex PCR. The data hold about 170,000 clones, with 88% observed a single time. The sample here was blood, taken from a patient whose treatment included radiotherapy and nephrectomy. This TCR derives from a woman aged 45-59 years with renal cell carcinoma. The chain employs TRBV5-1 and TRBJ1-1; maybe TRBD1 (5 bases). CDR3 in DNA: TGCGCCAGCAGCGGGGGGGTGAACACTGAAGCTTTCTTT. Its protein product is CASSGGVNTEAFF. The whole variable domain, filled in from reference TRBV5-1 and TRBJ1-1, reads KAGVTQTPRYLIKTRGQQVTLSCSPISGHRSVSWYQQTPGQGLQFLFEYFSETQRNKGNFPGRFSGRQFSNSRSEMNVSTLELGDSALYLCASSGGVNTEAFFGQGTRLTVV.